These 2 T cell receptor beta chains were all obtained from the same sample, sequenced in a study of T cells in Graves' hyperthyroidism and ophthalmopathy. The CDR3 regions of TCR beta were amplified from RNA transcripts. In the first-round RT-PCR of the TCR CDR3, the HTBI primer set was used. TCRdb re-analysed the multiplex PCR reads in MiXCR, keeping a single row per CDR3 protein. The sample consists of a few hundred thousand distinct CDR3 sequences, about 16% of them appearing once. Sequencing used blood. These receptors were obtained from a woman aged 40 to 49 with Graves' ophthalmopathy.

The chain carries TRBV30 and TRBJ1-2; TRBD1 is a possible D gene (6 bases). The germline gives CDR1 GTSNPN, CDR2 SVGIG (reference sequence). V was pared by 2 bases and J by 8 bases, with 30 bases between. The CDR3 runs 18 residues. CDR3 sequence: CAWSLARVTGTPRGGYTF. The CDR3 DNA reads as TGTGCCTGGAGTTTGGCCAGGGTTACTGGGACACCCAGAGGGGGCTACACCTTC.

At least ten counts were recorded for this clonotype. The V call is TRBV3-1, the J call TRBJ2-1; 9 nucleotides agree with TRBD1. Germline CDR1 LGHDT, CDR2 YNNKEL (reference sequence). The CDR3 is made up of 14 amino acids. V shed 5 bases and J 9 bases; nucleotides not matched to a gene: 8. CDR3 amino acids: CASSEGQGWGEQFF. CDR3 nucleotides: TGTGCCAGCAGCGAAGGACAGGGGTGGGGTGAGCAGTTCTTC.